This paragraph covers one T cell receptor (beta chain) sequence. The sample originates from a study of blood T cell repertoires in COVID-19. Study summary: Spain, Italy and the United States supplied samples that represented acute and convalescent COVID-19.

Per the original data handling: Cell counts per sample came from amplifying reference gene primers. Sequencing used immunoSEQ multiplex PCR; TCRdb keeps in-frame clones, though not all of them. V, J and clone size are those of that table, while D and trimming were read from the DNA. This sample yields some 74,000 clones, of which approximately 88% are seen a single time; around 29% belongs to the top ten. The CDR3 length is 16 residues. CDR1 and CDR2 (germline): SGHRS, YFSETQ. Unmatched junction bases numbered 11, after V lost 6 bases and J lost 2 bases. The TCR was taken from a man aged 45 to 65 with acute or convalescent COVID-19. Sequences were obtained from peripheral blood. The J gene is TRBJ2-5, the V gene TRBV5-1, with 9 bases lining up with TRBD1. In DNA form, the CDR3 reads TGCGCCAGCACCTATGGGACAGGGAGTCGGCAAGAGACCCAGTACTTC. This codes for CASTYGTGSRQETQYF.